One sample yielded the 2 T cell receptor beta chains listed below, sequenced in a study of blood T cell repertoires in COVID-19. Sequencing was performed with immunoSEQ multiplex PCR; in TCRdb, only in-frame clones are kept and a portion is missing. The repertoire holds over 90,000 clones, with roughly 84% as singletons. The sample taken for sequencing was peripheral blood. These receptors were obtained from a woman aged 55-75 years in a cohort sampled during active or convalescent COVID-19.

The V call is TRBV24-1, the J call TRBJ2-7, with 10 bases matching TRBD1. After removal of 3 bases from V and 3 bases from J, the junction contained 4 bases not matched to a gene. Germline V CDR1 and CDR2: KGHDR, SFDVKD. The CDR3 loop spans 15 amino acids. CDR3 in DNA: TGTGCCACCAGTGATCCTGGGACAGGGGACTACGAGCAGTACTTC. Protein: CATSDPGTGDYEQYF.

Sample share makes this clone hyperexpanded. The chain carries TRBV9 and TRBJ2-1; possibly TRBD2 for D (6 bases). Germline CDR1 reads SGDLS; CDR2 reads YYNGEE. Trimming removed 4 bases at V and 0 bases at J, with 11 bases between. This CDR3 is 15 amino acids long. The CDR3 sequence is CASSPRDSSYNEQFF. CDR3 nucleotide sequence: TGTGCCAGCAGCCCCCGGGACTCCTCCTACAATGAGCAGTTCTTC.